The clone carrying this T cell receptor beta chain was counted at least ten times. The data were obtained in a study of T cells after yellow fever vaccination. Germline-derived CDR1 and CDR2 are MNHNS and SASEGT. There are 18 residues in the CDR3. V lost 8 bases and J 0 bases, leaving 23 bases between the germline ends. MiXCR, applied by TCRdb to the 5' RACE reads, yields one record per CDR3 protein. The data contain about 230,000 distinct CDR3 sequences, roughly 6.2% of them singletons. V is TRBV6-1 and J is TRBJ2-1, with D perhaps TRBD1 or TRBD2 (5 bases each). This TCR was recovered from a man aged 25 to 40 who received the YFV17D yellow fever vaccine. The specimen comprised CD4+ T cells sorted from PBMCs, sampled on the day of the yellow fever booster vaccination. This chain's CDR3 is CASRGSNRSSSSYNEQFF. The DNA for the CDR3 is TGTGCCAGCCGGGGTTCCAACAGGTCCTCTTCCTCCTACAATGAGCAGTTCTTC.